The clone carrying this TCR beta chain was picked up many times. Trimming cost V 8 bases and J 4 bases, with 17 bases left between them. The CDR3 has 15 residues. Germline V gene sequence: CDR1 SNHLY, CDR2 FYNNEI. Reverse transcription used approximately 500 ng RNA and constant-region primers for alpha and beta. Alpha and beta chain libraries were made separately by chain-specific third strand synthesis with multiplexing indices. A single record per CDR3 protein comes from TCRdb applying MiXCR to the 5' RACE reads. This sample has roughly 25,000 distinct CDR3 sequences, with approximately 7.7% found just once. These data originate in a study of HIV-infected patients and healthy controls. The repertoire came from unfractionated whole blood and reflected all unsorted peripheral T cells.

The source of this sequence is an adult in good health. Sequenced: blood. This chain links TRBV2 with TRBJ2-2; D may be TRBD1 or TRBD2 (5 bases each). CDR3 loop: CASESGTRGTGELFF. The CDR3 coding sequence is TGTGCCAGCGAATCCGGGACCCGGGGCACCGGGGAGCTGTTTTTT. The full variable domain, with the rest looked up from reference TRBV2 and TRBJ2-2, is EPEVTQTPSHQVTQMGQEVILRCVPISNHLYFYWYRQILGQKVEFLVSFYNNEISEKSEIFDDQFSVERPDGSNFTLKIRSTKLEDSAMYFCASESGTRGTGELFFGEGSRLTVL.